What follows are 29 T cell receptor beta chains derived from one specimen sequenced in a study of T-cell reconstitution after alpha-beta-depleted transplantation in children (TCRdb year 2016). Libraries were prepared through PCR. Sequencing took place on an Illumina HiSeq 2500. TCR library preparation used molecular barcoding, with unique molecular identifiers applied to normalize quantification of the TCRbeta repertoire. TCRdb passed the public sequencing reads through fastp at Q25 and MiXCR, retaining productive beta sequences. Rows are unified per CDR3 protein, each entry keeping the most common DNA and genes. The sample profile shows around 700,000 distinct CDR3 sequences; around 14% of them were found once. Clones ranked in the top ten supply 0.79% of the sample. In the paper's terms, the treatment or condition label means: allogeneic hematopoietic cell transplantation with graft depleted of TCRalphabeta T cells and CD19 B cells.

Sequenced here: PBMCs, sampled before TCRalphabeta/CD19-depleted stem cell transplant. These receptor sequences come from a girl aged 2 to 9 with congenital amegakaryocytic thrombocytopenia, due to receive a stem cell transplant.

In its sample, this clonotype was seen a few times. The CDR3 loop reads CASSPQGTGYNEQFF. CDR3 in DNA: TGCGCCAGCAGCCCGCAGGGGACAGGATACAATGAGCAGTTCTTC. The V call is TRBV5-1, the J call TRBJ2-1; 8 positions match TRBD1. Per germline, CDR1 SGHRS and CDR2 YFSETQ. The J segment lost 4 bases and the V segment lost 4 bases, leaving 7 bases of the junction unmatched. This CDR3 spans 15 amino acids.

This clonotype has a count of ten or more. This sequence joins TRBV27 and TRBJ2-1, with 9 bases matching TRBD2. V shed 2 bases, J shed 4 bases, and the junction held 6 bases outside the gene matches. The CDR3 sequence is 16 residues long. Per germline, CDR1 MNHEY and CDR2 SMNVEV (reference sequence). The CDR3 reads CASSLGSGSIYNEQFF. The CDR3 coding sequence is TGTGCCAGCAGTTTAGGTAGCGGGAGTATTTACAATGAGCAGTTCTTC.

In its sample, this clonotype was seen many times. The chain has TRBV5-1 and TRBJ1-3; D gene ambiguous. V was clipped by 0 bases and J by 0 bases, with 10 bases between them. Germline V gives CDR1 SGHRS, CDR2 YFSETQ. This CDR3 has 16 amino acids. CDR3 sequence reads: CASSLGTASSGNTIYF. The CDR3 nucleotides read TGCGCCAGCAGCTTGGGGACGGCCAGCTCTGGAAACACCATATATTTT. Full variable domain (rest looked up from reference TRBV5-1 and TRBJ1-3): KAGVTQTPRYLIKTRGQQVTLSCSPISGHRSVSWYQQTPGQGLQFLFEYFSETQRNKGNFPGRFSGRQFSNSRSEMNVSTLELGDSALYLCASSLGTASSGNTIYFGEGSWLTVV.

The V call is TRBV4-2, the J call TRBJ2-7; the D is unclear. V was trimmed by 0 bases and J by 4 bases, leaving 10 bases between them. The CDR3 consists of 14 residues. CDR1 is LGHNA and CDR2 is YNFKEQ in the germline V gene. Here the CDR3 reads CASSQEIGRYEQYF. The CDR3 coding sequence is TGTGCCAGCAGCCAAGAAATTGGCAGATACGAGCAGTACTTC.

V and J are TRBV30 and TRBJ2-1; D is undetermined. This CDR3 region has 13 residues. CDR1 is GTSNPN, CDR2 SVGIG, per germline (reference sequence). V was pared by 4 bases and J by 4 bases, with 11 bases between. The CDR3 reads CAWTESRYNEQFF. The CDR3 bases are TGTGCCTGGACTGAGAGCAGGTACAATGAGCAGTTCTTC.

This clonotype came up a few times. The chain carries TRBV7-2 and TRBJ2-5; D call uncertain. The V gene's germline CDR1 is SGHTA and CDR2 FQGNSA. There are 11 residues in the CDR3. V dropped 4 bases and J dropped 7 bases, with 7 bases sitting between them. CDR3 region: CASSSMGTQYF. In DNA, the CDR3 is TGTGCCAGCAGCTCTATGGGGACCCAGTACTTC.

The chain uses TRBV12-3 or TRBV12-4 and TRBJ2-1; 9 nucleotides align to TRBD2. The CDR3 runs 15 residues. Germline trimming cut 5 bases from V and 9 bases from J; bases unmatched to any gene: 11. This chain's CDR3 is CASSRLAAGVGEQFF. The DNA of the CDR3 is TGTGCCAGCAGTCGACTAGCGGCAGGGGTAGGTGAGCAGTTCTTC.

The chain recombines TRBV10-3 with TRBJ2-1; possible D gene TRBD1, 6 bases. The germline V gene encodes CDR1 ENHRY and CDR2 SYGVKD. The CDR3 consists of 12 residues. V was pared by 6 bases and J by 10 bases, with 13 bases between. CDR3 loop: CAIRTNRVEQFF. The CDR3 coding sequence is TGTGCCATCAGGACAAACAGGGTGGAGCAGTTCTTC.

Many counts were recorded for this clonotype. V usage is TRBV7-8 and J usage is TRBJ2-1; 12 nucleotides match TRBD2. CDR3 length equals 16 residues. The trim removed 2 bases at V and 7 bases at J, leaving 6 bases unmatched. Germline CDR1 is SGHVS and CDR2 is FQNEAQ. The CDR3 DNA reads TGTGCCAGCAGCTTAAGACTAGCGGGAGTTATTAATGAGCAGTTCTTC. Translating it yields CASSLRLAGVINEQFF.

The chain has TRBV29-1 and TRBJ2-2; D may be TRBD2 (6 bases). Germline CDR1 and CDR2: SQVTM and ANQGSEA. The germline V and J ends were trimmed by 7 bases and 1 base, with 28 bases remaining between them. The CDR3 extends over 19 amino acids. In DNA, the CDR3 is TGCAGCGCAACCGGGGGTATCGGGGACCGGACGGGGAACACCGGGGAGCTGTTTTTT. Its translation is CSATGGIGDRTGNTGELFF.

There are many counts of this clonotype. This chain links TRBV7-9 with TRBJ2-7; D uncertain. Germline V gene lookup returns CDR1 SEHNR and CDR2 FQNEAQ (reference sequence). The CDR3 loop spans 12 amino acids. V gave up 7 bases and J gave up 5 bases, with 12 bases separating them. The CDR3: CASTLVSDEQYF. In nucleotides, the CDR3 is TGTGCCAGCACCTTGGTATCGGACGAGCAGTACTTC.

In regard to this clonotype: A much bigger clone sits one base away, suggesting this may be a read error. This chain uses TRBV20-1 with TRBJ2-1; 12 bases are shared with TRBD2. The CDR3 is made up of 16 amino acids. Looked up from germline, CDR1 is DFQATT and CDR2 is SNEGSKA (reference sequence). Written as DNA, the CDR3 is TGCTGTGCTAGGATTCCGACTAGCGGGAGTCATAGTGAGCAGTTCTTC. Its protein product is CCARIPTSGSHSEQFF.

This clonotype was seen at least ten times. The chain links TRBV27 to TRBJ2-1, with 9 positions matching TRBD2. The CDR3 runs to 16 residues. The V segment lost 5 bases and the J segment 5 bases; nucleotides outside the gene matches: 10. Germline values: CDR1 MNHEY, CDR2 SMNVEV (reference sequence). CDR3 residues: CASSLVAGVRNNEQFF. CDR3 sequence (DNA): TGTGCCAGCAGTCTGGTAGCGGGAGTAAGGAACAATGAGCAGTTCTTC.

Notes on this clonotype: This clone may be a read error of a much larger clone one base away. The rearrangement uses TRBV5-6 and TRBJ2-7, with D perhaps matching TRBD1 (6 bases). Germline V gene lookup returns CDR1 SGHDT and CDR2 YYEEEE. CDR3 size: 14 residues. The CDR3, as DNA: TGTGCCAGCAGCTTGACCGGACAGTCCTACGAGCAGTCCTTC. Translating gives CASSLTGQSYEQSF. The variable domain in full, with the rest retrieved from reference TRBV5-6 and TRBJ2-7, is DAGVTQSPTHLIKTRGQQVTLRCSPKSGHDTVSWYQQALGQGPQFIFQYYEEEERQRGNFPDRFSGHQFPNYSSELNVNALLLGDSALYLCASSLTGQSYEQSFGPGTRLTVT.

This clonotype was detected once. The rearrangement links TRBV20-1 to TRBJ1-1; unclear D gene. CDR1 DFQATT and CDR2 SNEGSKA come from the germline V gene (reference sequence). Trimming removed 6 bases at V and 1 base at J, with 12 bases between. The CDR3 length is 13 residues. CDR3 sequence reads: CSASPVSNTEAFF. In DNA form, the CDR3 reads TGCAGTGCCTCCCCCGTCTCGAACACTGAAGCTTTCTTT.

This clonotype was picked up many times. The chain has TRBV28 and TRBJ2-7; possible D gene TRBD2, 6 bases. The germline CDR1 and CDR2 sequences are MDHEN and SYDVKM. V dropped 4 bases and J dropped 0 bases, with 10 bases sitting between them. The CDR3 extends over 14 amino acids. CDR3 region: CASSSRLDSYEQYF. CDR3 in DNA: TGTGCCAGCAGTTCGAGACTAGACTCCTACGAGCAGTACTTC.

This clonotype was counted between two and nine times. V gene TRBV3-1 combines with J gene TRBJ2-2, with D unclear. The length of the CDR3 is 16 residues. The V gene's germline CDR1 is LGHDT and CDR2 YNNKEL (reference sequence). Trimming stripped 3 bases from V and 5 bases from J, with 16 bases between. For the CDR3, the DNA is TGTGCCAGCAGCCAGCTTCCCGGACCACCTACCGGGGAGCTGTTTTTT. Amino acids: CASSQLPGPPTGELFF.

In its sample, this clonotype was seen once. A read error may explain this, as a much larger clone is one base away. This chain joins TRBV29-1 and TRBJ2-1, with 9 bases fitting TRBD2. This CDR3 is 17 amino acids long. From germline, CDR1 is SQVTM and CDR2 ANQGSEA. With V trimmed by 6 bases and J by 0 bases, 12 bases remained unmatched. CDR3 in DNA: TGCAGCGTCAAGGGACTAGCTGATATGAGCTCCTACAATGAGCAGTTCTTC. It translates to CSVKGLADMSSYNEQFF.

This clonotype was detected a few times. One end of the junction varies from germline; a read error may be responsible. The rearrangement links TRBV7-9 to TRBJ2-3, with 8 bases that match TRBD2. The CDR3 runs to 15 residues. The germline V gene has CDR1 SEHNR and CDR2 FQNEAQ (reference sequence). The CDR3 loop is CASSVAGFLTDTQYF. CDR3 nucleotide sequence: TGTGCCAGCAGCGTAGCGGGATTTTTGACAGATACGCAGTATTTT. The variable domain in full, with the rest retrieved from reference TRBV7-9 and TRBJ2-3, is DTGVSQNPRHKITKRGQNVTFRCDPISEHNRLYWYRQTLGQGPEFLTYFQNEAQLEKSRLLSDRFSAERPKGSFSTLEIQRTEQGDSAMYLCASSVAGFLTDTQYFGPGTRLTVL.

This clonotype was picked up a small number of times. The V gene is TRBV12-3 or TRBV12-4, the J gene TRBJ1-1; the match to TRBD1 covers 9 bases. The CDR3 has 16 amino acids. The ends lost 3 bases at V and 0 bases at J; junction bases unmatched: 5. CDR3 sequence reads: CASSFGTGSMNTEAFF. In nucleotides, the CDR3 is TGTGCCAGCAGTTTCGGGACAGGGTCCATGAACACTGAAGCTTTCTTT.

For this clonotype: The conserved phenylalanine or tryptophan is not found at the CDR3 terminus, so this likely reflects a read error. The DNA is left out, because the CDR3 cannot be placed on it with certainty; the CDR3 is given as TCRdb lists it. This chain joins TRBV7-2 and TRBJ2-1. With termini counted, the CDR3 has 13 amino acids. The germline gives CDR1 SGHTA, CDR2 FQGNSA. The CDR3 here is CASSLDRWAVLFS.

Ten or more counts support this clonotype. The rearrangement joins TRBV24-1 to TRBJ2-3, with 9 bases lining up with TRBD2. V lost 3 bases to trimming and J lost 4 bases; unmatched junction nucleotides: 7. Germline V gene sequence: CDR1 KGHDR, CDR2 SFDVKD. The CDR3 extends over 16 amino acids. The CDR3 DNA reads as TGTGCCACCAGTGATGGACTAGCGCCACCCCCAGATACGCAGTATTTT. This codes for CATSDGLAPPPDTQYF.

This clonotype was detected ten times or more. The CDR3 here is CASSFHPNEQFF. CDR3 bases: TGTGCCAGCAGTTTTCACCCAAATGAGCAGTTCTTC. The rearrangement joins TRBV27 to TRBJ2-1; D is undetermined. The V gene lost 3 bases and the J gene lost 7 bases, with 7 bases spanning the gap. CDR1 is MNHEY and CDR2 is SMNVEV in the germline V gene (reference sequence). The CDR3 contains 12 residues.

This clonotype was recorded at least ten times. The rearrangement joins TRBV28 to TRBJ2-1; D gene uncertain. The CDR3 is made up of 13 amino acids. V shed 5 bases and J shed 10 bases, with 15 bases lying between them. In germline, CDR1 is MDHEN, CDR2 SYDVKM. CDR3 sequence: CASSQPPLGEQFF. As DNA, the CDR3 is TGTGCCAGCAGTCAACCACCTCTTGGGGAGCAGTTCTTC.

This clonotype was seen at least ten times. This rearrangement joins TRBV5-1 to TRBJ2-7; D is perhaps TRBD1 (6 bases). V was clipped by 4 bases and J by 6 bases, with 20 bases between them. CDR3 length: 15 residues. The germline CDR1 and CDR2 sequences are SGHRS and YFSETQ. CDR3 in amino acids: CASSPLDRLPSEQYF. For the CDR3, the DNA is TGCGCCAGCAGCCCTTTGGACAGACTCCCCTCCGAGCAGTACTTC.

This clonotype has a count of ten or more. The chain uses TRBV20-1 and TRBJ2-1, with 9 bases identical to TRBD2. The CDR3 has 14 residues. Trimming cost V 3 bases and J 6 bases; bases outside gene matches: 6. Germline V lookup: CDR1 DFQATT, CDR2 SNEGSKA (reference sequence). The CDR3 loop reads CSASWREGFNEQFF. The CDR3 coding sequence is TGCAGTGCTAGTTGGCGGGAGGGCTTCAATGAGCAGTTCTTC.

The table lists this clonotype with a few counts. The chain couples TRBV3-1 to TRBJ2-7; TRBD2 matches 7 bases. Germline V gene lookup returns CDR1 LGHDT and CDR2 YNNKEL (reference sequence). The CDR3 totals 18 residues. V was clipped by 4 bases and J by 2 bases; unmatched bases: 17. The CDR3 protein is CASSLPSRAGEGTYEQYF. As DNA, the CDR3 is TGTGCCAGCAGCCTGCCCTCCCGGGCGGGAGAGGGGACCTACGAGCAGTACTTC.

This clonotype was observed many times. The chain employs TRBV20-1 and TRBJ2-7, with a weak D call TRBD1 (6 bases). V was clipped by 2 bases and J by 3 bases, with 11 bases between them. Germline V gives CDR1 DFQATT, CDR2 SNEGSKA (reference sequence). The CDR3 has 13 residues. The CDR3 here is CSARQGNVYEQYF. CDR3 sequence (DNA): TGCAGTGCTAGACAGGGGAACGTCTACGAGCAGTACTTC.

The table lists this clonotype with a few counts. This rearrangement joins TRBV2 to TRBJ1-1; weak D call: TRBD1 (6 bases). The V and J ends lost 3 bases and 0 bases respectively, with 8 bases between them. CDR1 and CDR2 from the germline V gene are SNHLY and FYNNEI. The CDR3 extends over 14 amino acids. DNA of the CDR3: TGTGCCAGCAGTGAGCAGGGGTTGAACACTGAAGCTTTCTTT. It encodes CASSEQGLNTEAFF.